The present T cell receptor (beta chain) was sequenced within a study of T-cell reconstitution after alpha-beta-depleted transplantation in children. This clonotype was detected ten times or more. Unique molecular identifiers were used in preparing the TCRbeta library. One entry per CDR3 protein results from TCRdb running MiXCR on the PCR reads. The table has about half a million distinct CDR3 sequences, roughly an eighth seen once. The CDR3 has 15 amino acids. The V segment lost 2 bases and the J segment 4 bases; nucleotides outside the gene matches: 3. The chain is built from TRBV12-3 or TRBV12-4 and TRBJ2-3, with 10 bases fitting TRBD2. This clonotype was sampled from a human donor who donated a stem cell graft to a child with combined immunodeficiency. Specimen: PBMCs from the stem cell graft donor, collected from the stem cell graft. In DNA form, the CDR3 reads TGTGCCAGCAGTTTATTCCTAGCGGGAGCAGATACGCAGTATTTT. Amino acids: CASSLFLAGADTQYF.